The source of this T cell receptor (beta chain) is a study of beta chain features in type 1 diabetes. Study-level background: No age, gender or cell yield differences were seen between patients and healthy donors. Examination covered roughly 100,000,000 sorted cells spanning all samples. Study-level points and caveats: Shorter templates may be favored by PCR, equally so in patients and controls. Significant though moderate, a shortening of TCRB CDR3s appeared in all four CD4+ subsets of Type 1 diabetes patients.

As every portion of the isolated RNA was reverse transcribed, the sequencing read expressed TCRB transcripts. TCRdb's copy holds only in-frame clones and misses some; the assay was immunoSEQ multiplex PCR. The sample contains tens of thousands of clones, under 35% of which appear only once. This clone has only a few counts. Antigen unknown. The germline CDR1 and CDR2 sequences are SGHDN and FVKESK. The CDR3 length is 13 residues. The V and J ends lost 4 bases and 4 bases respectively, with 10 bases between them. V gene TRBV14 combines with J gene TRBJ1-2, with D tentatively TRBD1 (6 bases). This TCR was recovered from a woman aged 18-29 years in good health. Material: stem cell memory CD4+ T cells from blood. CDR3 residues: CASSPQQGYGYTF. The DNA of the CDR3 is TGTGCCAGCAGCCCCCAACAGGGCTATGGCTACACCTTC.